The T cell receptor beta chain under discussion was sequenced for a study of CD8 T cells in ankylosing spondylitis. Study-wide findings and caveats: Disease-linked clones proved CD8+ and comparatively uncommon in peripheral blood. A motif of eight highly homologous TCR beta variants was seen as apparently characteristic of ankylosing spondylitis blood. Within matched ankylosing spondylitis synovial fluid, disease-linked clones were reportedly significantly enriched. Earlier reports found some motif variants in synovial fluid and blood in reactive arthritis.

Quantitative barcoded 5'-RACE was used to prepare TCR beta libraries. Via MiXCR, TCRdb re-called the 5' RACE reads, giving one row per CDR3 protein. Of roughly 700,000 distinct CDR3 sequences in the sample, roughly 20% were seen once. Note on this clonotype: Its target is not known. Given the absence of the conserved phenylalanine or tryptophan at the CDR3 end, a read error is likely.

With 2 bases clipped from V and 5 bases from J, the junction kept 9 bases outside the gene matches. This CDR3 region has 17 residues. Per the germline V gene, CDR1 is SEHNR and CDR2 is FQNEAQ (reference sequence). Sample: blood, either unsorted or a sorted T cell fraction (not recorded which). The chain is built from TRBV7-9 and TRBJ2-1; TRBD2 agrees at 10 bases. This TCR derives from a male donor with ankylosing spondylitis. The CDR3 nucleotides read TGTGCCAGCAGCTTAATAAGCGGGGGGGCTCAGGACAATGAGCAGTTCTTA. This translates into CASSLISGGAQDNEQFL.